This TCR beta chain was recorded in a study of CD8+CD57+ T cells in acquired aplastic anemia. TCR beta VDJ and CDR3 were profiled, and genomic DNA was the template. TCRdb fed the reads into MiXCR, producing one record per CDR3 protein. Of just over 400,000 distinct CDR3 sequences listed, just under 70% are singletons. The CDR3 spans 13 residues. Deletions cut 6 bases from V and 8 bases from J, with 16 bases between. Sequencing input: sorted CD4+, CD8+, or CD8+CD57+ T cells (not recorded which) from PBMCs. This chain connects TRBV12-3 or TRBV12-4 to TRBJ1-2, with D hard to call. This TCR was recovered from a human donor in good health, serving as a control. Here the CDR3 DNA reads TGTGCCAGCAGAAGGGTTTCCCCGGGAGGCTACACCTTC. Translated: CASRRVSPGGYTF.